These T cell receptor beta chains were read from a single sample in a study of early T cells in non-severe SARS-CoV-2 infection. TCRdb fed the 5' RACE reads into MiXCR, producing one record per CDR3 protein. The data hold 70,000 to 85,000 distinct CDR3 sequences, with roughly 12% observed a single time. Sequencing used whole blood. Receptors were obtained from an adult who was a healthcare worker with PCR-confirmed SARS-CoV-2 infection or an uninfected control (not recorded which). Both conserved end residues are part of each CDR3. Fields, in order: V gene, D gene, J gene, clone size, CDR3 DNA, CDR3 protein. A D gene is named only where the DNA matches it firmly. Size tells how often a clone was seen (once, few, many) or the class of an expanded clone, and some rows leave it out.

>TRBV6-6|.|TRBJ2-1|.
TGTGCCAGCAGTGCCGGAGTCCACTACAATGAGCAGTTCTTC
CASSAGVHYNEQFF
>TRBV18|TRBD1|TRBJ1-6|few
TGTGCCAGCTCACGACAGGGGAAGGATACACCCCTCCACTTT
CASSRQGKDTPLHF
>TRBV5-1|.|TRBJ1-4|many
TGCGCCAGCAGCTTCGGGATAGCTAATGAAAAACTGTTTTTT
CASSFGIANEKLFF
>TRBV3-1|TRBD2|TRBJ2-2|.
TGTGCCAGCAGCCCCATGGGGGGGTTCGGCGGGGAGCTGTTTTTT
CASSPMGGFGGELFF
>TRBV9|.|TRBJ2-3|.
TGTGCCAGCAGCGTCGGCACAACAGATACGCAGTATTTT
CASSVGTTDTQYF
>TRBV29-1|.|TRBJ1-2|few
TGCAGCGTTGAAGATCGGACACCCCGGAATGGCTACACCTTC
CSVEDRTPRNGYTF
>TRBV4-3|TRBD2|TRBJ2-3|few
TGCGCCAGCAGCCAAGATCCCAGCGGGAGGCCCGATACGCAGTATTTT
CASSQDPSGRPDTQYF
>TRBV7-3|.|TRBJ1-1|many
TGTGCCAGCAGCCTAAGGGACGATCGGGAAGCTTTCTTT
CASSLRDDREAFF
>TRBV3-1|TRBD1|TRBJ2-3|few
TGTGCCAGCAGCCTCGATTCCTCCGGGACAGGGGACACAGATACGCAGTATTTT
CASSLDSSGTGDTDTQYF
>TRBV7-2|.|TRBJ2-1|few
TGTGCCAGCAGTCCCCGGACGGGAATGGATGAGCAGTTCTTC
CASSPRTGMDEQFF
>TRBV7-4|.|TRBJ1-4|few
TGTGCCAGCAGCTTGGCACAGGAAATTGCTAATGAAAAACTGTTTTTT
CASSLAQEIANEKLFF
>TRBV2|TRBD2|TRBJ2-1|.
TGTGCCAGCCGGGGGGAGGGCCTCGGAGAGCAGTTCTTC
CASRGEGLGEQFF
>TRBV2|.|TRBJ1-2|.
TGTGCCAGCGGGGACTCAGTAAACGGTGGCTACACCTTC
CASGDSVNGGYTF
>TRBV20-1|.|TRBJ2-2|few
TGCAGTGCAAAGCCTACAGGGTTGACCGGGGAGCTGTTTTTT
CSAKPTGLTGELFF
>TRBV11-3|TRBD2|TRBJ2-3|many
TGTGCCAGCAGCCCCAGACTAGCGGGAGGGCCGGGAGATACGCAGTATTTT
CASSPRLAGGPGDTQYF
>TRBV12-3/TRBV12-4|TRBD1|TRBJ2-1|few
TGTGCCAGCAGTTTAAGAGGACAGGGGGCGAATGAGCAGTTCTTC
CASSLRGQGANEQFF
>TRBV4-3|TRBD1|TRBJ1-2|.
TGCGCCAGCAGCCAAGTTGGACAGGGTTATGGCTACACCTTC
CASSQVGQGYGYTF
>TRBV7-8|TRBD2|TRBJ2-7|.
TGTGCCAGCAGCTTAAACCCTGCCATCGCCATAGCGGGAGGTCTCTACGAGCAGTACTTC
CASSLNPAIAIAGGLYEQYF
>TRBV27|.|TRBJ2-1|many
TGTGCCAGCAGTTTATCGGCTTCCACCTACAATGAGCAGTTCTTC
CASSLSASTYNEQFF
>TRBV5-5|.|TRBJ2-7|.
TGTGCCAGCAGCTTGGATGTGACTAACCCCTACGAGCAGTACTTC
CASSLDVTNPYEQYF
>TRBV11-2|TRBD2|TRBJ2-7|few
TGTGCCAGCAGCTTAGACGGGGGGGAGTACGAGCAGTACTTC
CASSLDGGEYEQYF
>TRBV7-9|.|TRBJ1-5|few
TGTGCCAGCAGCTTAATTGGGGGCGGCAATCAGCCCCAGCATTTT
CASSLIGGGNQPQHF
>TRBV6-1|TRBD1|TRBJ1-2|few
TGTGCCAGCAGTAATTTACAGGGGTATGGCTACACCTTC
CASSNLQGYGYTF
>TRBV6-4|TRBD2|TRBJ2-3|many
TGTGCCAGCAGTGAAGCGGGAGGGACAGATACGCAGTATTTT
CASSEAGGTDTQYF
>TRBV14|TRBD1|TRBJ1-2|few
TGTGCCAGCAGCCAAGCAACAGGGGGGTATGGCTACACCTTC
CASSQATGGYGYTF
>TRBV12-3/TRBV12-4|TRBD1|TRBJ2-2|few
TGTGCCAGCAGTTTCGGGCAGGGGGTAACCGGGGAGCTGTTTTTT
CASSFGQGVTGELFF
>TRBV29-1|.|TRBJ2-3|.
TGCAGCGTTGATCGGGGGAGTCTAGATACGCAGTATTTT
CSVDRGSLDTQYF
>TRBV20-1|TRBD2|TRBJ2-7|.
TGCAGTGCCGGGCAACGGGAGGGCCGCTCCTACGAGCAGTACTTC
CSAGQREGRSYEQYF
>TRBV7-2|.|TRBJ2-7|.
TGTGCCAGCACCCAGACGACAGGAAGCTACGAGCAGTACTTC
CASTQTTGSYEQYF
>TRBV11-1|.|TRBJ2-7|.
TGTGCCAGCAGCTTAAGCTCGACAGCATACGAGCAGTACTTC
CASSLSSTAYEQYF
>TRBV11-2|TRBD2|TRBJ2-7|many
TGTGCCAGCAGCTCCCCTGGGACTAGCGGGGGAACCTACGAGCAGTACTTC
CASSSPGTSGGTYEQYF
>TRBV20-1|.|TRBJ1-3|few
TGCAGTGCTAGTATTGGAAACACCATATATTTT
CSASIGNTIYF
>TRBV27|TRBD1|TRBJ2-7|many
TGTGCCAGTTCAAGACAGGGGCTCTACGAGCAGTACTTC
CASSRQGLYEQYF
>TRBV7-9|.|TRBJ2-3|.
TGTGCCAGCACCCCTAGAGGGTACACAGATACGCAGTATTTT
CASTPRGYTDTQYF
>TRBV28|TRBD1|TRBJ2-3|few
TGTGCCAGCAGTTCGGACAGGGGAGAAGATACGCAGTATTTT
CASSSDRGEDTQYF
>TRBV5-1|.|TRBJ2-5|.
TGCGCCAGCAGCTTGGATCCTGGAGAGACCCAGTACTTC
CASSLDPGETQYF
>TRBV18|.|TRBJ2-3|many
TGTGCCAGCTCACCAGTTACAGATACGCAGTATTTT
CASSPVTDTQYF
>TRBV11-2|TRBD2|TRBJ2-1|many
TGTGCCAGCAGCTTAGAGTTCCTAGCGGGAGAGCAGTTCTTC
CASSLEFLAGEQFF
>TRBV4-2|TRBD2|TRBJ2-1|few
TGTGCCAGCAGCCAAGATTCCCTAGCGGGAGGGCCGAGTGAGCAGTTCTTC
CASSQDSLAGGPSEQFF
>TRBV11-2|TRBD2|TRBJ2-7|few
TGTGCCAGCAGCTTAGATAGTCTAGCGGGAGAGCCTGGCAAGCAGTACTTC
CASSLDSLAGEPGKQYF
>TRBV7-3|.|TRBJ2-3|.
TGTGCCAGCAGCTTTAAAAATAGTCGTTCGGGAACAGATACGCAGTATTTT
CASSFKNSRSGTDTQYF
>TRBV6-1|TRBD1|TRBJ2-3|.
TGTGCCAGCACAGGAACAGGGGGTGGCACAGATACGCAGTATTTT
CASTGTGGGTDTQYF
>TRBV7-2|TRBD2|TRBJ2-1|many
TGTGCCAGCAGCAACACCGGGACTAGCTCCAATGAGCAGTTCTTC
CASSNTGTSSNEQFF